Following are 23 T cell receptor beta chains from one sample sequenced in a study of shared clonotypes between healthy human individuals. Sequenced by immunoSEQ multiplex PCR; TCRdb stores in-frame clones only, minus some. The table records approximately 2.4 million clones, about 94% of them present only once. The sequenced material came from naive CD4+ T cells sorted from blood. Stated subset: CD45RA+ positively selected. Receptor source: a man between 18 and 29 years old in good health.

V gene TRBV18 combines with J gene TRBJ1-4; no definite D call. Per germline, CDR1 KGHSH and CDR2 LQKENI. Between the trimmed V and J ends, which lost 5 bases and 3 bases, there was a span of 19 bases. CDR3 length: 17 amino acids. The CDR3: CASSSHLIREANEKLFF. The CDR3 DNA follows: TGTGCCAGCTCATCCCACCTTATCCGGGAGGCTAATGAAAAACTGTTTTTT.

V gene TRBV30 combines with J gene TRBJ2-1, with D maybe TRBD1 (6 bases). The V gene lost 3 bases and the J gene lost 7 bases, with 16 bases spanning the gap. The V gene's germline CDR1 is GTSNPN and CDR2 SVGIG (reference sequence). The CDR3 has 14 residues. The CDR3 DNA follows: TGTGCCTGGAGCCGGCAGGGGAGTATTAATGAGCAGTTCTTC. Translating gives CAWSRQGSINEQFF.

The chain is built from TRBV19 and TRBJ2-7, with TRBD1 matching 7 bases. The CDR3 consists of 13 residues. Losses at the gene ends were 1 base for V and 5 bases for J; bases not matched to a gene: 2. From germline, CDR1 is LNHDA and CDR2 SQIVND (reference sequence). CDR3 in amino acids: CASSIVGGNEQYF. In DNA, the CDR3 is TGTGCCAGTAGTATAGTAGGGGGCAACGAGCAGTACTTC.

As to this clone: The same CDR3 also results from other DNA sequences found in this sample. The chain links TRBV5-1 to TRBJ2-5, with a weak D call TRBD1 (5 bases). The ends were cut back, 1 base at V and 2 bases at J, with 9 bases in the middle. Germline CDR1 reads SGHRS; CDR2 reads YFSETQ. This CDR3 is 14 amino acids long. CDR3 sequence reads: CASSLPRDQETQYF. The CDR3 DNA reads TGCGCCAGCAGCTTGCCCAGGGATCAAGAGACCCAGTACTTC.

J is TRBJ2-7 and V is TRBV7-8; perhaps TRBD2 as D (5 bases). CDR3 size: 14 residues. Germline V lookup: CDR1 SGHVS, CDR2 FQNEAQ. Trimming took off 5 bases at V and 0 bases at J, with 11 bases between the two ends. The CDR3 DNA follows: TGTGCCAGCAGCGAGGCTAGCTTCTCCTACGAGCAGTACTTC. Translation: CASSEASFSYEQYF.

This rearrangement joins TRBV29-1 to TRBJ2-3; D unresolved. This CDR3 comprises 14 residues. CDR1 is SQVTM and CDR2 is ANQGSEA in the germline V gene. Trimming cost V 4 bases and J 0 bases, with 11 bases left between them. This chain's CDR3 is CSVVSAASTDTQYF. CDR3 sequence (DNA): TGCAGCGTTGTCTCGGCCGCGAGCACAGATACGCAGTATTTT.

The rearrangement uses TRBV6-5 and TRBJ1-2; D not resolved. Germline CDR1 MNHEY, CDR2 SVGAGI. Trimming shortened V by 0 bases and J by 8 bases, and 7 bases separated the two germline ends. The CDR3 contains 12 residues. The CDR3 nucleotides read TGTGCCAGCAGTTACTCGACGCCGGGCTACACCTTC. This gives the protein CASSYSTPGYTF.

The V call is TRBV5-1, the J call TRBJ2-1; 7 bases fit TRBD2. After removal of 7 bases from V and 7 bases from J, the junction contained 14 bases not matched to a gene. The CDR3 has 15 amino acids. Germline values: CDR1 SGHRS, CDR2 YFSETQ. The CDR3 DNA sequence: TGCGCCAGCTCCCAAGGGGAGGGGAATTGGAATGAGCAGTTCTTC. Translating gives CASSQGEGNWNEQFF.

The chain has TRBV30 and TRBJ1-1; 8 bases map to TRBD1. The V gene's germline CDR1 is GTSNPN and CDR2 SVGIG (reference sequence). The CDR3 is made up of 13 amino acids. The junction had 6 bases not matched to a gene; V was cut back by 5 bases and J by 4 bases. The CDR3 DNA follows: TGTGCCTGGCGGGGACAGGAAGGCACTGAAGCTTTCTTT. It codes for CAWRGQEGTEAFF.

This clone occurred a few times. The chain employs TRBV19 and TRBJ2-7; TRBD2 matches 10 bases. Germline trimming cut 5 bases from V and 7 bases from J; bases unmatched to any gene: 8. The CDR3 runs 14 residues. Germline assignment: CDR1 LNHDA and CDR2 SQIVND (reference sequence). This CDR3 reads CASSEASGSREQYF. DNA of the CDR3: TGTGCCAGTAGTGAGGCTAGCGGGAGTCGGGAGCAGTACTTC.

V usage is TRBV6-1 and J usage is TRBJ2-5, with 7 bases matching TRBD1. The CDR3 covers 14 residues. Germline V CDR1 and CDR2: MNHNS, SASEGT. V was clipped by 8 bases and J by 2 bases; unmatched bases: 8. The CDR3: CASLRTGLQETQYF. The CDR3, as DNA: TGTGCCAGCCTTAGGACAGGCTTACAAGAGACCCAGTACTTC.

This clone was recorded only once. The J gene is TRBJ2-5, the V gene TRBV5-1; TRBD2 aligns across 8 bases. The germline gives CDR1 SGHRS, CDR2 YFSETQ. The CDR3 has 18 residues. J lost 2 bases, V lost 0 bases, and 12 bases had no gene match. The CDR3, as DNA: TGCGCCAGCAGCTTGGCTTTCGCGGGAGGAAGTGGGCAAGAGACCCAGTACTTC. Its protein product is CASSLAFAGGSGQETQYF.

As concerns this clone: This specimen includes other DNA sequences encoding the same CDR3. V is TRBV15 and J is TRBJ2-7; no clear D gene. CDR3 length equals 13 residues. The V end lost 0 bases, the J end lost 2 bases, and 5 bases lay between the germline ends. From germline, CDR1 is LNHNV and CDR2 YYDKDF (reference sequence). This chain's CDR3 is CATSRDLTYEQYF. For the CDR3, the DNA is TGTGCCACCAGCAGAGATCTCACCTACGAGCAGTACTTC.

The count of this clone is one. The V call is TRBV2, the J call TRBJ2-2; D perhaps matches TRBD1 (7 bases). The germline V gene has CDR1 SNHLY and CDR2 FYNNEI. The CDR3 sequence is 14 residues long. The V end was cut by 7 bases, the J end by 5 bases, with 14 bases between. The CDR3 DNA is TGTGCCAGCAAGGGCCAGGGGGGAACCGGGGAGCTGTTTTTT. This encodes CASKGQGGTGELFF.

Points on this clone: An end of the junction does not agree with germline; a read error may underlie this. The chain employs TRBV27 and TRBJ1-3; the D gene is possibly TRBD1 (5 bases). The CDR3 covers 14 residues. CDR1 MNHEY and CDR2 SMNVEV come from the germline V gene (reference sequence). The CDR3 spells CASRPGGTGTTIYF. The CDR3, as DNA: TGTGCCAGCAGGCCGGGGGGGACGGGAACCACCATATATTTT.

Concerning this clone itself: Other DNA sequences in the same sample also yield this CDR3. The chain uses TRBV5-1 and TRBJ1-2; TRBD1 matches at 7 bases. Trimming cost V 2 bases and J 4 bases; bases outside gene matches: 5. The V gene's germline CDR1 is SGHRS and CDR2 YFSETQ. This CDR3 is 14 amino acids long. CDR3 bases: TGCGCCAGCAGCTTACTGACAGGGTCCTATGGCTACACCTTC. Its protein is CASSLLTGSYGYTF.

The genes are TRBV19 and TRBJ2-5; weak D call: TRBD1 (6 bases). The CDR3 sequence is 16 residues long. V lost 5 bases and J lost 2, with 18 bases in between. Germline CDR1 reads LNHDA; CDR2 reads SQIVND (reference sequence). The CDR3 loop is CASSPRQVLTQETQYF. The DNA of the CDR3 is TGTGCCAGTAGTCCTCGACAGGTTTTAACACAAGAGACCCAGTACTTC.

Turning to this clone: Other DNA variants within this sample encode the same CDR3. V is TRBV18 and J is TRBJ2-6; 10 nucleotides agree with TRBD1. The CDR3 loop spans 16 amino acids. Per germline, CDR1 KGHSH and CDR2 LQKENI. V lost 3 bases and J lost 4; bases outside the gene matches: 3. This CDR3 reads CASSPGTGVGANVLTF. The CDR3 DNA reads as TGTGCCAGCTCACCCGGGACAGGGGTCGGGGCCAACGTCCTGACTTTC.

In regard to this clone: Compared with germline, one end of the junction differs, possibly owing to a read error. This rearrangement joins TRBV5-1 to TRBJ2-7; D possibly matches TRBD1 or TRBD2 (6 bases each). From germline, CDR1 is SGHRS and CDR2 YFSETQ. CDR3 length: 13 residues. DNA for the CDR3: TGCGCCAGCAGCTCGGAGAGTCTAGACCGGGGGCACTTC. Protein sequence: CASSSESLDRGHF.

The gene calls are TRBV9 and TRBJ1-5; D gene uncertain. The CDR3 length is 15 residues. V was clipped by 4 bases and J by 3 bases, with 14 bases between them. The germline CDR1 and CDR2 sequences are SGDLS and YYNGEE. Here the CDR3 reads CASSPLRGFNQPQHF. The CDR3 nucleotides are TGTGCCAGCAGCCCTCTAAGAGGGTTCAATCAGCCCCAGCATTTT.

This clone was picked up a small number of times. Other DNA sequences of this sample code for an identical CDR3. The rearrangement uses TRBV20-1 and TRBJ2-7, with D hard to call. Germline V gives CDR1 DFQATT, CDR2 SNEGSKA (reference sequence). The V gene lost 2 bases and the J gene lost 3 bases, with 5 bases spanning the gap. The CDR3 is made up of 11 amino acids. The CDR3 loop reads CSARSGYEQYF. CDR3 DNA sequence: TGCAGTGCTAGATCAGGCTACGAGCAGTACTTC.

The rearrangement joins TRBV28 to TRBJ1-3, with D perhaps matching TRBD1 (6 bases). CDR1 is MDHEN, CDR2 SYDVKM, per germline. V was trimmed by 8 bases and J by 4 bases, leaving 18 bases between them. CDR3 length: 15 amino acids. CDR3 in DNA: TGTGCCAGCTCGACGAGGGGGGCGCGGGGAAACACCATATATTTT. Protein sequence: CASSTRGARGNTIYF.

The rearrangement uses TRBV29-1 and TRBJ1-2; the D is unclear. Germline CDR1 and CDR2: SQVTM and ANQGSEA. V shed 7 bases and J shed 2 bases, with 11 bases lying between them. This CDR3 is built from 12 residues. The CDR3 DNA sequence: TGCAGCGCCTCGTCATCCAACTATGGCTACACCTTC. It yields the protein CSASSSNYGYTF.